This T cell receptor (beta chain) was identified during a study of vaccination and CD4 T cells after COVID-19. Overall study findings and caveats: Convalescent patients displayed spike mono-reactivity in 304 of 307 vaccine-specific clones. A nonsignificant median increase from about 20 to 38 SARS-CoV-2-reactive clonotypes was observed.

Treatment meaning: approximately 10-day PBMC culture with coronavirus spike peptide pools or control peptides (ViraFEST assay). Culture conditions combined two million PBMCs per well with around 9.2 IU/ml IL-2 and about 10 ug/ml peptide pools. Cultured CD4+ T cell DNA was sequenced using the Oncomine TCR Beta short-read assay. Cultures of CD4+ T cells served as the source for extracting genomic DNA. TCRdb re-analysed the PCR reads in MiXCR, keeping a single row per CDR3 protein. Here the sample spans fewer than 15,000 distinct CDR3 sequences, approximately 65% being singletons. A remark on this clonotype: What it binds is not known.

This CDR3 spans 12 amino acids. The trim removed 8 bases at V and 4 bases at J, leaving 4 bases unmatched. Germline lookup yields CDR1 SNHLY and CDR2 FYNNEI. This chain uses TRBV2 with TRBJ1-2; TRBD1 matches at 7 bases. Sequencing input: CD4+ T cells from blood, cultured in vitro. This receptor was taken from a human donor who had recovered from COVID-19. CDR3 loop: CASGWDSYGYTF. In DNA form, the CDR3 reads TGTGCCAGCGGATGGGACAGCTATGGCTACACCTTC. Complete variable domain (other parts from reference TRBV2 and TRBJ1-2): EPEVTQTPSHQVTQMGQEVILRCVPISNHLYFYWYRQILGQKVEFLVSFYNNEISEKSEIFDDQFSVERPDGSNFTLKIRSTKLEDSAMYFCASGWDSYGYTFGSGTRLTVV.